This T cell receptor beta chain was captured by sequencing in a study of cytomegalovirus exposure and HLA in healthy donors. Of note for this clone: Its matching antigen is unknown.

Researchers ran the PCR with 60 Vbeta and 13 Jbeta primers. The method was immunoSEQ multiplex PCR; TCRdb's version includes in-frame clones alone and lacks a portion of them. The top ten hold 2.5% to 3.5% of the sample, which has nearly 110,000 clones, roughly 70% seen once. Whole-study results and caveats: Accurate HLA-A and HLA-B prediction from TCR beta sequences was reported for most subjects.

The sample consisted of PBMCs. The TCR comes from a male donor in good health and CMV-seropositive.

DNA of the CDR3: TGTGCCAGCAGCCTAAAGGCGGGACTAGCGGTCCATACAGATACGCAGTATTTT. As protein: CASSLKAGLAVHTDTQYF. V is TRBV7-2 and J is TRBJ2-3; 11 bases agree with TRBD2. The V gene end was trimmed by 5 bases and the J gene end by 3 bases; junction bases not matched to a gene: 13. Germline loops: CDR1 SGHTA, CDR2 FQGNSA. This CDR3 comprises 18 residues.